This T cell receptor beta chain stems from a study of blood T cell repertoires in COVID-19. Across the study: Samples came from the United States, Italy and Spain, spanning acute and convalescent COVID-19. Sample material is recorded as cDNA or gDNA derived from T cells, B-cell-depleted T cells, or PBMCs.

Authors' processing steps: How many nucleated cells were present was estimated from reference gene primer amplification. The table came from immunoSEQ multiplex PCR; TCRdb's copy has only in-frame clones and leaves some out. V and J calls plus clone size are reproduced from that table; the DNA served to infer D and trimming. The sample lists 50,000 to 70,000 clones, roughly 90% occurring once. CDR1 and CDR2 from the germline V gene are SGDLS and YYNGEE. This CDR3 has 16 residues. The V end was cut by 2 bases, the J end by 1 base, with 13 bases between. The receptor's source is a human donor with active COVID-19. The donor label of this sample is uncertain. The sequenced sample was peripheral blood. V gene TRBV9 combines with J gene TRBJ2-1; TRBD1 might be the D (5 bases). CDR3 sequence reads: CASSVQTALSYNEQFF. CDR3 nucleotide sequence: TGTGCCAGCAGCGTGCAGACAGCCCTTTCCTACAATGAGCAGTTCTTC.